Listed below are T cell receptor beta chains from one sample, sequenced in a study of blood T cell repertoires in COVID-19. Here immunoSEQ multiplex PCR was the method, and the copy in TCRdb shows in-frame clones only, minus some. This sample has some 170,000 clones, with roughly 90% found just once. The sample was PBMCs or T cells enriched from blood (not recorded which). The receptors here all came from a human donor with acute COVID-19. The donor label of this sample is uncertain. CDR3s include the opening cysteine and the closing phenylalanine or tryptophan. The order of the fields is clone size, V gene, J gene, D gene, CDR3 DNA, CDR3 protein. D genes are given only for firm matches. Some rows mark clone size as missing; the rest say once, few, many or name a class of expanded clone.

clone size: -; V gene: TRBV6-5; J gene: TRBJ2-2; D gene: -; CDR3 DNA: TGTGCCAGCAGTCGACAGGCCGACACCGGGGAGCTGTTTTTT; CDR3 protein: CASSRQADTGELFF
clone size: -; V gene: TRBV2; J gene: TRBJ2-7; D gene: -; CDR3 DNA: TGTGCCAGTGGCGACGTTGGGGGCAGCTACGAGCAGTACTTC; CDR3 protein: CASGDVGGSYEQYF
clone size: few; V gene: TRBV6-5; J gene: TRBJ2-7; D gene: TRBD1; CDR3 DNA: TGTGCCAGCAGGATCACAGGGGGCGAGTCCTACGAGCAGTACTTC; CDR3 protein: CASRITGGESYEQYF
clone size: -; V gene: TRBV3-1/TRBV3-2; J gene: TRBJ2-5; D gene: TRBD2; CDR3 DNA: TGTGCCAGCAGCCCGAGCGGGGAGAATCAAGAGACCCAGTACTTC; CDR3 protein: CASSPSGENQETQYF
clone size: -; V gene: TRBV9; J gene: TRBJ1-5; D gene: -; CDR3 DNA: TGTGCCAGCAGCCGGAGCGGTAGCAATCAGCCCCAGCATTTT; CDR3 protein: CASSRSGSNQPQHF
clone size: -; V gene: TRBV14; J gene: TRBJ2-3; D gene: -; CDR3 DNA: TGTGCCAGCAGCCAACAGGGGGGATTCACAGATACGCAGTATTTT; CDR3 protein: CASSQQGGFTDTQYF
clone size: once; V gene: TRBV2; J gene: TRBJ1-5; D gene: TRBD1; CDR3 DNA: TGTGCCAGCAGAGAACAGGGGGCCCGCAATCAGCCCCAGCATTTT; CDR3 protein: CASREQGARNQPQHF
clone size: -; V gene: TRBV6-5; J gene: TRBJ1-2; D gene: -; CDR3 DNA: TGTGCCAGCAGGCCACAGGGCCTTGGCTACACCTTC; CDR3 protein: CASRPQGLGYTF
clone size: few; V gene: TRBV7-2; J gene: TRBJ1-1; D gene: -; CDR3 DNA: TGTGCCAGCAGCTCACTCGCGACAGTGAACACTGAAGCTTTCTTT; CDR3 protein: CASSSLATVNTEAFF
clone size: -; V gene: TRBV15; J gene: TRBJ1-5; D gene: -; CDR3 DNA: TGTGCCACCAGCAGAGATTCGGGGAGGACTTACAATCAGCCCCAGCATTTT; CDR3 protein: CATSRDSGRTYNQPQHF
clone size: -; V gene: TRBV7-9; J gene: TRBJ1-4; D gene: TRBD1; CDR3 DNA: TGTGCCAGCAGCCTTGACAGGGGTGGAGAAAAACTGTTTTTT; CDR3 protein: CASSLDRGGEKLFF
clone size: few; V gene: TRBV5-4; J gene: TRBJ2-5; D gene: TRBD2; CDR3 DNA: TGTGCCAGCAAAGGCGGGGGGAAGCCCCATGAGACCCAGTACTTC; CDR3 protein: CASKGGGKPHETQYF
clone size: -; V gene: TRBV14; J gene: TRBJ2-5; D gene: TRBD2; CDR3 DNA: TGTGCCAGCAGCCAAGGAATCCTAGCGGGGGGTAAAGAGACCCAGTACTTC; CDR3 protein: CASSQGILAGGKETQYF
clone size: -; V gene: TRBV3-1/TRBV3-2; J gene: TRBJ2-1; D gene: -; CDR3 DNA: TGTGCCAGCAGCCAAGGGACACCGAGCTCCTACAATGAGCAGTTCTTC; CDR3 protein: CASSQGTPSSYNEQFF
clone size: -; V gene: TRBV7-2; J gene: TRBJ1-2; D gene: -; CDR3 DNA: TGTGCCAGCAGCTTAGACTGGGCAAGGGGCTACACCTTC; CDR3 protein: CASSLDWARGYTF
clone size: -; V gene: TRBV9; J gene: TRBJ2-6; D gene: -; CDR3 DNA: TGTGCCAGCAGCGCCTCGTACAGGGATTCTGGGGCCAACGTCCTGACTTTC; CDR3 protein: CASSASYRDSGANVLTF
clone size: -; V gene: TRBV7-8; J gene: TRBJ2-3; D gene: TRBD2; CDR3 DNA: TGTGCCAGCAGCTTAGCCGGGACTAGCATTCGGGGTACGCAGTATTTT; CDR3 protein: CASSLAGTSIRGTQYF
clone size: few; V gene: TRBV29-1; J gene: TRBJ2-5; D gene: TRBD1; CDR3 DNA: TGCAGCGTTGAAGCACGGACAGGAATCCAAGAGACCCAGTACTTC; CDR3 protein: CSVEARTGIQETQYF
clone size: once; V gene: TRBV3-1/TRBV3-2; J gene: TRBJ1-2; D gene: -; CDR3 DNA: TGTGCCAGCAGCCAAGGCAGGGAGGACTATGGCTACACCTTC; CDR3 protein: CASSQGREDYGYTF
clone size: -; V gene: TRBV18; J gene: TRBJ2-7; D gene: TRBD2; CDR3 DNA: TGTGCCAGCTCTACCTCGGGCGGGGGTACCTACGAGCAGTACTTC; CDR3 protein: CASSTSGGGTYEQYF
clone size: -; V gene: TRBV25-1; J gene: TRBJ2-5; D gene: TRBD2; CDR3 DNA: TGTGCCAGCAGAGCGGGGGGGCCGGGGGAGACCCAGTACTTC; CDR3 protein: CASRAGGPGETQYF
clone size: -; V gene: TRBV6-4; J gene: TRBJ1-6; D gene: -; CDR3 DNA: TGTGCCAGCAGTGCCGATCGGGGAGGTAGACCCCTCCACTTT; CDR3 protein: CASSADRGGRPLHF
clone size: -; V gene: TRBV5-1; J gene: TRBJ2-7; D gene: TRBD1; CDR3 DNA: TGCGCCAGCAGTCAGGGACAGGGGGGGAACGAGCAGTACTTC; CDR3 protein: CASSQGQGGNEQYF
clone size: -; V gene: TRBV19; J gene: TRBJ1-4; D gene: TRBD1; CDR3 DNA: TGTGCCAGTAAGGACAGGGGGCGAGTTCGGGAAAAACTGTTTTTT; CDR3 protein: CASKDRGRVREKLFF
clone size: -; V gene: TRBV6-4; J gene: TRBJ2-3; D gene: TRBD2; CDR3 DNA: TGTGCCAGCAGCCAGACTAGCGGGGATAGCACAGATACGCAGTATTTT; CDR3 protein: CASSQTSGDSTDTQYF
clone size: -; V gene: TRBV25-1; J gene: TRBJ1-1; D gene: -; CDR3 DNA: TGTGCCAGCAGTGATGATTGGGAGGCAACTGAAGCTTTCTTT; CDR3 protein: CASSDDWEATEAFF
clone size: few; V gene: TRBV5-6; J gene: TRBJ1-1; D gene: -; CDR3 DNA: TGTGCCAGCAGCTCCCTGACTTTGTTGGACACTGAAGCTTTCTTT; CDR3 protein: CASSSLTLLDTEAFF
clone size: few; V gene: TRBV19; J gene: TRBJ1-5; D gene: TRBD1; CDR3 DNA: TGTGCCAGTAGTATAGCCCAGGGGGCGCGGCAGCCCCAGCATTTT; CDR3 protein: CASSIAQGARQPQHF
clone size: -; V gene: TRBV10-2; J gene: TRBJ1-2; D gene: -; CDR3 DNA: TGCGCCAGCAGTGAGGGGGCGTTTGGCTACACCTTC; CDR3 protein: CASSEGAFGYTF
clone size: -; V gene: TRBV4-1; J gene: TRBJ2-5; D gene: -; CDR3 DNA: TGCGCCAGCAGCCAATTGTTGTCCGGGAACCTCCGCCAAGAGACCCAGTACTTC; CDR3 protein: CASSQLLSGNLRQETQYF
clone size: -; V gene: TRBV30; J gene: TRBJ1-5; D gene: -; CDR3 DNA: TGTGCCTATGGACAAGGCGACAATCAGCCCCAGCATTTT; CDR3 protein: CAYGQGDNQPQHF
clone size: -; V gene: TRBV7-8; J gene: TRBJ1-2; D gene: -; CDR3 DNA: TGTGCCAGCAGCTTAGGTGATCTAAACTATGGCTACACCTTC; CDR3 protein: CASSLGDLNYGYTF
clone size: -; V gene: TRBV24-1; J gene: TRBJ2-3; D gene: TRBD2; CDR3 DNA: TGTGCCACCAGTGACCCAGGGGAGCGGGGGGGGCCAGATACGCAGTATTTT; CDR3 protein: CATSDPGERGGPDTQYF
clone size: -; V gene: TRBV7-9; J gene: TRBJ1-4; D gene: -; CDR3 DNA: TGTGCCAGCAGCTCCGTTCGGGGAGATGAAAAACTGTTTTTT; CDR3 protein: CASSSVRGDEKLFF
clone size: -; V gene: TRBV4-3; J gene: TRBJ1-2; D gene: TRBD1; CDR3 DNA: TGCGCCAGCAGCCAAGATCAGACAGGGTTTATAGAAGGCTACACCTTC; CDR3 protein: CASSQDQTGFIEGYTF
clone size: -; V gene: TRBV18; J gene: TRBJ2-1; D gene: TRBD1; CDR3 DNA: TGTGCCAGCTCGGACAGGGAGGAATCAAGGCAGTTCTTC; CDR3 protein: CASSDREESRQFF
clone size: -; V gene: TRBV9; J gene: TRBJ2-5; D gene: TRBD1; CDR3 DNA: TGTGCCAGCAGCCCACGACAGGGCGTCGAAGAGACCCAGTACTTC; CDR3 protein: CASSPRQGVEETQYF
clone size: -; V gene: TRBV20-1; J gene: TRBJ2-6; D gene: TRBD2; CDR3 DNA: TGCAGTGCTAGTGTCCGGGGAGGGAAGAGCTCTGGGGCCAACGTCCTGACTTTC; CDR3 protein: CSASVRGGKSSGANVLTF
clone size: -; V gene: TRBV13; J gene: TRBJ1-1; D gene: -; CDR3 DNA: TGTGCCAGCAGCTCCCGGGTTCTACAGAACACTGAAGCTTTCTTT; CDR3 protein: CASSSRVLQNTEAFF
clone size: -; V gene: TRBV7-2; J gene: TRBJ2-2; D gene: TRBD1; CDR3 DNA: TGTGCCAGCAGCGCCCGGGACAGGGGACACACCGGGGAGCTGTTTTTT; CDR3 protein: CASSARDRGHTGELFF
clone size: -; V gene: TRBV4-3; J gene: TRBJ1-6; D gene: -; CDR3 DNA: TGCGCCAGCAGCCAAGATAATCTGGGACACGGGGATTCACCCCTCCACTTT; CDR3 protein: CASSQDNLGHGDSPLHF
clone size: -; V gene: TRBV28; J gene: TRBJ1-3; D gene: TRBD1; CDR3 DNA: TGTGCCAGCAGTCCGGGGACAGCGGCTGGAAACACCATATATTTT; CDR3 protein: CASSPGTAAGNTIYF
clone size: -; V gene: TRBV19; J gene: TRBJ1-3; D gene: -; CDR3 DNA: TGTGCCAGGATATACAGGGAGGGTGGAAACACCATATATTTT; CDR3 protein: CARIYREGGNTIYF
clone size: -; V gene: TRBV19; J gene: TRBJ2-1; D gene: TRBD2; CDR3 DNA: TGTGCCAGTAGTGGGGGAGCGGGGGACTTCTACAATGAGCAGTTCTTC; CDR3 protein: CASSGGAGDFYNEQFF
clone size: -; V gene: TRBV27; J gene: TRBJ1-4; D gene: -; CDR3 DNA: TGTGCCAGCAGTTGGGGGCCAGCCTCGGAAAAACTGTTTTTT; CDR3 protein: CASSWGPASEKLFF
clone size: -; V gene: TRBV27; J gene: TRBJ2-7; D gene: TRBD1; CDR3 DNA: TGTGCCAGCAGTTTTTCGGACAGGTTAACATCCTACGAGCAGTACTTC; CDR3 protein: CASSFSDRLTSYEQYF
clone size: -; V gene: TRBV9; J gene: TRBJ2-5; D gene: -; CDR3 DNA: TGTGCCAGCAGCGTAGTGGCTGGCGCGGGTGAGACCCAGTACTTC; CDR3 protein: CASSVVAGAGETQYF
clone size: -; V gene: TRBV6-1; J gene: TRBJ2-2; D gene: TRBD2; CDR3 DNA: TGTGCCAGCAGTGAGATAGCGGGGGGGAGGACCGGGGAGCTGTTTTTT; CDR3 protein: CASSEIAGGRTGELFF
clone size: few; V gene: TRBV27; J gene: TRBJ2-7; D gene: -; CDR3 DNA: TGTGCCAGCAGTGGAGGTTATAGTATCTACGAGCAGTACTTC; CDR3 protein: CASSGGYSIYEQYF
clone size: -; V gene: TRBV4-1; J gene: TRBJ2-7; D gene: -; CDR3 DNA: TGCGCCAGCAGCCCCCTGGGGCAGCAGGGCGAGCAGTACTTC; CDR3 protein: CASSPLGQQGEQYF
clone size: -; V gene: TRBV13; J gene: TRBJ2-7; D gene: -; CDR3 DNA: TGTGCCAGCAGCTTAGTCGGCTCCTACGAGCAGTACTTC; CDR3 protein: CASSLVGSYEQYF
clone size: -; V gene: TRBV27; J gene: TRBJ2-7; D gene: TRBD2; CDR3 DNA: TGTGCCAGCAGTTTCTCTAGCGGCTCCTACGAGCAGTACTTC; CDR3 protein: CASSFSSGSYEQYF
clone size: -; V gene: TRBV4-1; J gene: TRBJ1-4; D gene: -; CDR3 DNA: TGCGCCAGCAGCCAGGGAGGGGCTAATGAAAAACTGTTTTTT; CDR3 protein: CASSQGGANEKLFF
clone size: -; V gene: TRBV27; J gene: TRBJ1-6; D gene: TRBD1; CDR3 DNA: TGTGCCAGCAGTTTGGAGGGGGCGACTTCACCCCTCCACTTT; CDR3 protein: CASSLEGATSPLHF
clone size: -; V gene: TRBV6-5; J gene: TRBJ2-7; D gene: -; CDR3 DNA: TGTGCCAGCAGTTATAGTATTCGGGTTTCCTACGAGCAGTACTTC; CDR3 protein: CASSYSIRVSYEQYF